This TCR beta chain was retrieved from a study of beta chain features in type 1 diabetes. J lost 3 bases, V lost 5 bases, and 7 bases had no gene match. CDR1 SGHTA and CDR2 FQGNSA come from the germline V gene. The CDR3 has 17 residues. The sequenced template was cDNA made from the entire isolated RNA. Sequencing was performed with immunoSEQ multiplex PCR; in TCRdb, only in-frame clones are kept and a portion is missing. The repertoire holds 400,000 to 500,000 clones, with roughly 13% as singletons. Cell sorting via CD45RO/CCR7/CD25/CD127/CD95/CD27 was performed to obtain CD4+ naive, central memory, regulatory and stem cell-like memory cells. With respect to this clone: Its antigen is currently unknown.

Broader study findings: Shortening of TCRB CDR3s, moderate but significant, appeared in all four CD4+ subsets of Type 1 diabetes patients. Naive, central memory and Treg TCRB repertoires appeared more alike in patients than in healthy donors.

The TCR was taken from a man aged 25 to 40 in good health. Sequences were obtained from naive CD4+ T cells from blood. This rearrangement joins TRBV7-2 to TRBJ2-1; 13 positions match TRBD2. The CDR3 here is CASSARLAGGRYNEQFF. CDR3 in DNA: TGTGCCAGCAGCGCTCGACTAGCGGGGGGCCGCTACAATGAGCAGTTCTTC.